The next 27 T cell receptor beta chains were all read from a single sample in a study of T cells in Graves' hyperthyroidism and ophthalmopathy. TCR beta CDR3 region amplification was performed from RNA transcripts. The TCR CDR3 was amplified in a first-round RT-PCR using the HTBI primer set. Via MiXCR, TCRdb re-called the multiplex PCR reads, giving one row per CDR3 protein. The table records around 300,000 distinct CDR3 sequences, approximately 15% of them present only once. Sequencing was done on a sample of blood. These receptors were collected from a woman in her 30s with Graves' hyperthyroidism.

The rearrangement links TRBV28 to TRBJ2-5; maybe TRBD1 (6 bases). This CDR3 contains 12 residues. V was pared by 6 bases and J by 5 bases, with 10 bases between. Germline lookup yields CDR1 MDHEN and CDR2 SYDVKM. The CDR3 here is CASSRQGETQYF. For the CDR3, the DNA is TGTGCCAGCAGCCGTCAGGGGGAGACCCAGTACTTC.

V and J are TRBV9 and TRBJ2-3; tentative D call: TRBD2 (6 bases). Trimming stripped 4 bases from V and 1 base from J, with 16 bases between. The V gene's germline CDR1 is SGDLS and CDR2 YYNGEE. This CDR3 contains 16 residues. CDR3 in DNA: TGTGCCAGCAGCCCCGAGAGCGGGTGGGGCACAGATACGCAGTATTTT. This encodes CASSPESGWGTDTQYF.

The J gene is TRBJ2-1, the V gene TRBV6-4; perhaps TRBD1 as D (7 bases). The CDR3 spans 14 residues. In germline, CDR1 is MRHNA, CDR2 SNTAGT. Trimming removed 0 bases from V and 12 bases from J, with 15 bases in between. The DNA of the CDR3 is TGTGCCAGCAGTGACTCGGTCAGGGGGGCCGGGCAGTTCTTC. Translation: CASSDSVRGAGQFF.

CDR3 in amino acids: CASSPDLGAPLHF. For the CDR3, the DNA is TGTGCCAGCAGCCCAGACCTGGGGGCACCCCTCCACTTT. V usage is TRBV5-4 and J usage is TRBJ1-6; D may be TRBD1 (5 bases). The CDR3 is 13 residues long. The germline V gene has CDR1 SGHNT and CDR2 YYREEE (reference sequence). V was shortened by 4 bases and J by 11 bases, with 13 bases between the two germline ends.

This rearrangement joins TRBV20-1 to TRBJ2-3; the D is unclear. The germline CDR1 and CDR2 sequences are DFQATT and SNEGSKA (reference sequence). The CDR3 sequence is 12 residues long. V lost 0 bases to trimming and J lost 5 bases, with 6 bases between them. CDR3 sequence reads: CSARDLKDTQYF. CDR3 in DNA: TGCAGTGCTAGAGATCTGAAAGATACGCAGTATTTT.

This clonotype was recorded at least ten times. The chain employs TRBV6-1 and TRBJ2-2; 9 nucleotides agree with TRBD1. The CDR3 consists of 15 residues. The ends lost 6 bases at V and 7 bases at J; junction bases unmatched: 9. Germline V gene data show CDR1 as MNHNS and CDR2 as SASEGT. The CDR3 DNA sequence: TGTGCCAGCAGACCCGGGACAGGGTCCTTCGGGGAGCTGTTTTTT. This encodes CASRPGTGSFGELFF.

The V call is TRBV10-3, the J call TRBJ1-1; D gene ambiguous. The germline CDR1 and CDR2 sequences are ENHRY and SYGVKD. CDR3 length: 13 amino acids. Trimming left V 8 bases short and J 0 bases short, with 10 bases between. CDR3 sequence reads: CAIGREMNTEAFF. CDR3 DNA: TGTGCCATCGGGCGGGAGATGAACACTGAAGCTTTCTTT.

This clonotype appeared many times. The genes are TRBV2 and TRBJ2-1; TRBD1 matches 7 bases. Germline CDR1 SNHLY, CDR2 FYNNEI. J lost 5 bases, V lost 8 bases, and 6 bases had no gene match. This CDR3 spans 13 amino acids. This chain's CDR3 is CASGITGDNEQFF. CDR3 in DNA: TGTGCCAGCGGAATTACAGGGGACAATGAGCAGTTCTTC.

In this sample, this clonotype turned up many times. V and J are TRBV19 and TRBJ1-5; a possible D gene is TRBD1 (5 bases). With 5 bases removed from V and 3 bases from J, the gap between germline ends came to 11 bases. CDR1 is LNHDA, CDR2 SQIVND, per germline (reference sequence). The CDR3 spans 14 residues. The CDR3 is CASSATANNQPQHF. DNA for the CDR3: TGTGCCAGTAGTGCGACAGCTAACAATCAGCCCCAGCATTTT.

This clonotype was counted at least ten times. The chain couples TRBV20-1 to TRBJ2-7; TRBD2 aligns across 8 bases. CDR1 is DFQATT and CDR2 is SNEGSKA in the germline V gene (reference sequence). Trimming removed 2 bases from V and 5 bases from J; junction bases left unmatched: 17. The CDR3 runs to 17 residues. The CDR3 nucleotides are TGCAGTGCTAGACCTAGCGGGCCCTTAGGCTCGGGCGACGAGCAGTACTTC. Translation: CSARPSGPLGSGDEQYF.

The sample holds a few counts of this clonotype. This sequence joins TRBV3-1 and TRBJ2-1, with no clear D. The V gene's germline CDR1 is LGHDT and CDR2 YNNKEL (reference sequence). V was shortened by 0 bases and J by 4 bases, with 10 bases between the two germline ends. The CDR3 is 15 residues long. The CDR3 is CASSQDPNKYNEQFF. The CDR3 DNA is TGTGCCAGCAGCCAAGACCCGAATAAGTACAATGAGCAGTTCTTC.

This clonotype was picked up many times. The rearrangement uses TRBV28 and TRBJ1-5; no firm D call. V was shortened by 1 base and J by 1 base, with 14 bases between the two germline ends. This CDR3 spans 17 amino acids. Germline V gene data show CDR1 as MDHEN and CDR2 as SYDVKM. DNA for the CDR3: TGTGCCAGCAGTTTATCGGGAATTAATAGGAGCAATCAGCCCCAGCATTTT. Its translation is CASSLSGINRSNQPQHF.

This clonotype was seen repeatedly, ten times or more. V usage is TRBV7-2 and J usage is TRBJ2-3; D gene ambiguous. Germline CDR1 is SGHTA and CDR2 is FQGNSA. The CDR3 sequence is 14 residues long. V was shortened by 2 bases and J by 1 base, with 7 bases between the two germline ends. The CDR3 DNA reads as TGTGCCAGCAGCTTAAACGGACGCACAGATACGCAGTATTTT. It is translated as CASSLNGRTDTQYF.

This chain uses TRBV5-4 with TRBJ2-5, with 7 nucleotides matching TRBD1. Germline CDR1 reads SGHNT; CDR2 reads YYREEE (reference sequence). The trim removed 3 bases at V and 3 bases at J, leaving 8 bases unmatched. This CDR3 is built from 15 residues. DNA for the CDR3: TGTGCCAGCAGCTCCCGACAGGGAAGGGAAGAGACCCAGTACTTC. Translated: CASSSRQGREETQYF.

This clonotype has at least ten counts. The chain joins TRBV11-1 to TRBJ2-3, with 7 bases that match TRBD2. V dropped 2 bases and J dropped 4; count of bases not matched to a gene: 9. The CDR3 covers 16 residues. CDR1 is SGHAT, CDR2 FQDESV, per germline (reference sequence). The CDR3 DNA reads TGTGCCAGCAGCTTATTCGCTAGCGGAGGGTCAGATACGCAGTATTTT. Residues: CASSLFASGGSDTQYF.

This rearrangement joins TRBV6-4 to TRBJ2-7, with 10 bases fitting TRBD2. This CDR3 region has 16 residues. Germline V gene sequence: CDR1 MRHNA, CDR2 SNTAGT. Trimming at V came to 4 bases and at J to 2 bases, leaving 8 bases not matched to a gene. This CDR3 reads CASSVELAGVPYEQYF. The CDR3 nucleotides read TGTGCCAGCAGTGTCGAGCTAGCGGGAGTGCCCTACGAGCAGTACTTC.

With respect to this clonotype: Compared with germline, one end of the junction differs, possibly owing to a read error. The chain links TRBV20-1 to TRBJ2-2; 9 nucleotides line up with TRBD2. The length of the CDR3 is 15 residues. CDR1 and CDR2 from the germline V gene are DFQATT and SNEGSKA (reference sequence). CDR3 nucleotide sequence: TGCAGTGCTAGGACCGCGGGAGGGAACACCGGGGAGCTGTCTTTT. Translating it yields CSARTAGGNTGELSF.

This clonotype turned up a few times. The genes are TRBV6-2 or TRBV6-3 and TRBJ2-2; D assignment may be TRBD1 or TRBD2 (6 bases each). This CDR3 contains 13 residues. CDR1 MNHEY and CDR2 SVGEGT come from the germline V gene. The germline V and J ends were trimmed by 2 bases and 6 bases, with 7 bases remaining between them. The CDR3 region has the DNA TGTGCCAGCAGTTACCGGGGGCCCGGGGAGCTGTTTTTT. The encoded protein is CASSYRGPGELFF.

This clonotype was seen repeatedly, ten times or more. This chain links TRBV6-2 or TRBV6-3 with TRBJ2-7; 8 nucleotides line up with TRBD1. Unmatched junction bases numbered 7, after V lost 6 bases and J lost 3 bases. CDR1 MNHEY and CDR2 SVGEGT come from the germline V gene. CDR3 length: 14 residues. This CDR3 reads CASSSMTGDYEQYF. In DNA form, the CDR3 reads TGTGCCAGCAGCTCCATGACAGGGGACTACGAGCAGTACTTC.

This clonotype was observed once. The DNA of the CDR3 is TGTGCCAGCAGCGCCCAGGGGGCAGGGGATACGCAGTATTTT. This codes for CASSAQGAGDTQYF. The J gene is TRBJ2-3, the V gene TRBV7-3; 8 positions match TRBD1. Germline values: CDR1 SGHTA, CDR2 FQGTGA. After removal of 5 bases from V and 6 bases from J, the junction contained 7 bases not matched to a gene. The CDR3 contains 14 residues.

This clonotype was found many times. The gene calls are TRBV27 and TRBJ1-5; D possibly corresponds to TRBD1 (6 bases). V gave up 8 bases and J gave up 0 bases, with 17 bases separating them. CDR3 size: 16 residues. Germline V gene lookup returns CDR1 MNHEY and CDR2 SMNVEV (reference sequence). The DNA of the CDR3 is TGTGCCAGCCGAAGTATGAAGGGGGTTAGCAATCAGCCCCAGCATTTT. It codes for CASRSMKGVSNQPQHF.

In this sample, this clonotype turned up a few times. V gene TRBV15 combines with J gene TRBJ2-3; 7 bases are a match to TRBD2. V lost 8 bases and J lost 2; bases outside the gene matches: 4. This CDR3 is 13 amino acids long. The germline V gene encodes CDR1 LNHNV and CDR2 YYDKDF (reference sequence). In DNA form, the CDR3 reads TGTGCCACCGAGAGCGGGACCACAGATACGCAGTATTTT. This translates into CATESGTTDTQYF.

This clonotype was seen only once. Being one base from a much bigger clone, this may be a read error. The chain has TRBV6-8 and TRBJ2-7, with unresolved D. CDR1 is MNHGY, CDR2 SAAAGT, per germline. The CDR3 spans 13 residues. In DNA, the CDR3 is TGTGCCAGCAGGCGCCCAGGTTCCCACGAGCAGGACTTC. Translated: CASRRPGSHEQDF.

The table lists this clonotype with many counts. The chain has TRBV29-1 and TRBJ2-3; TRBD2 might be the D (5 bases). Per germline, CDR1 SQVTM and CDR2 ANQGSEA. Trimming removed 2 bases at V and 0 bases at J, with 15 bases between. CDR3 length equals 16 residues. The CDR3 reads CSVEWEAAFSTDTQYF. The CDR3 DNA follows: TGCAGCGTTGAATGGGAAGCGGCCTTCAGCACAGATACGCAGTATTTT.

This clonotype was recorded many times. V is TRBV13 and J is TRBJ2-1, with D possibly being TRBD1 (6 bases). The CDR3 totals 14 residues. Deletions cut 3 bases from V and 10 bases from J, with 16 bases between. The germline V gene encodes CDR1 PRHDT and CDR2 FYEKMQ (reference sequence). As DNA, the CDR3 is TGTGCCAGCAGCTTGAAAGGGGGAATTTTGGAGCAGTTCTTC. Protein sequence: CASSLKGGILEQFF.

This chain uses TRBV18 with TRBJ2-7; D possibly uses TRBD1 or TRBD2 (6 bases each). Germline V CDR1 and CDR2: KGHSH, LQKENI. Trimming cost V 6 bases and J 1 base, with 16 bases left between them. The CDR3 extends over 15 amino acids. CDR3 sequence (DNA): TGTGCCAGCTCTAGGGGGGAGAGTGGATCCTACGAGCAGTACTTC. It codes for CASSRGESGSYEQYF.

This clonotype occurred many times. The genes are TRBV20-1 and TRBJ1-1; 7 positions match TRBD1. The CDR3 is 13 residues long. The trim removed 3 bases at V and 2 bases at J, leaving 3 bases unmatched. The germline V gene has CDR1 DFQATT and CDR2 SNEGSKA (reference sequence). CDR3 protein: CSASRQGNTEAFF. DNA for the CDR3: TGCAGTGCTAGTAGACAGGGAAACACTGAAGCTTTCTTT.